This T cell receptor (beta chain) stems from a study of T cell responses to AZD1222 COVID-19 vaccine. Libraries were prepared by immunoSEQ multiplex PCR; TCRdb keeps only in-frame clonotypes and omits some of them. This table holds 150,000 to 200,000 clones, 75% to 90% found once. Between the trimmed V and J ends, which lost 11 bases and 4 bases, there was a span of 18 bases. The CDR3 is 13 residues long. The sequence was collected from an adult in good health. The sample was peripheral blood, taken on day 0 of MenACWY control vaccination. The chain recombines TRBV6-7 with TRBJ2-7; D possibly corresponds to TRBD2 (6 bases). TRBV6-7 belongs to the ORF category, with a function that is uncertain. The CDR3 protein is CAPQAGSIYEQYF. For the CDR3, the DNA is TGTGCCCCCCAAGCGGGCTCCATTTACGAGCAGTACTTC.